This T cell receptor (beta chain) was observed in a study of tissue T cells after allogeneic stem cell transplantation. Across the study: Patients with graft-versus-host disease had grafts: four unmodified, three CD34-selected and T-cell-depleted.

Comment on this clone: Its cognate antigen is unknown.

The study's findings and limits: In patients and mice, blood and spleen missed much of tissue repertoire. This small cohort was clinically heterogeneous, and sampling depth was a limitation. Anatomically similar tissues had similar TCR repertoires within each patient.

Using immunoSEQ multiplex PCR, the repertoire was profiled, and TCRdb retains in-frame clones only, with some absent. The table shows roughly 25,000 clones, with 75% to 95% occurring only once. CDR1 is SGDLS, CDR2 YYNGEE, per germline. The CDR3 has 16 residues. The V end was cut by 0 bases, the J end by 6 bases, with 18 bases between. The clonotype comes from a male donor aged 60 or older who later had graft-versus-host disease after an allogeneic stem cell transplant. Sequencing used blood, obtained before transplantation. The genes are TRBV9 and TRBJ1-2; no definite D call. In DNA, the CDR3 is TGTGCCAGCAGCGTAGGAGCCGGCCGTCCGGAGGATGGCTACACCTTC. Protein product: CASSVGAGRPEDGYTF.